This T cell receptor (beta chain) was observed in a study of blood T cell repertoires in COVID-19. Study information: The analysed material was cDNA or gDNA that came from T cells, B-cell-depleted T cells, or PBMCs.

Produced via immunoSEQ multiplex PCR; TCRdb's table is partial and in-frame only. Of some 390,000 clones listed, approximately 89% were seen once; the top ten hold 2.3%. Germline V gene data show CDR1 as SGDLS and CDR2 as YYNGEE. V lost 0 bases, J lost 4 bases, and 3 bases stayed unmatched. This CDR3 region has 15 residues. Followed longitudinally, the Seattle patients had been enrolled during active infection. This clone was seen a single time. Other DNA sequences in this specimen translate into the identical CDR3. This chain joins TRBV9 and TRBJ2-2, with 7 bases matching TRBD2. This sequence was found in a woman aged 55-69 years with COVID-19, enrolled during active disease. The sample taken for sequencing was peripheral blood. The CDR3 bases are TGTGCCAGCAGCGTAGAGGGAGGGCGCACCGGGGAGCTGTTTTTT. Its translation: CASSVEGGRTGELFF.